The 19 T cell receptor beta chains listed next were all sequenced from one sample in a study of CD8 T cells in ankylosing spondylitis. TCRdb called the 5' RACE reads again in MiXCR, with one record for every CDR3 protein. The sample has 150,000 or so distinct CDR3 sequences; approximately 10% are singletons. Sequences were obtained from blood, either unsorted or a sorted T cell fraction (not recorded which). The receptor set was obtained from a male donor with ankylosing spondylitis or in good health (not recorded which).

This clonotype showed up many times. V and J are TRBV2 and TRBJ2-2; D is possibly TRBD1 or TRBD2 (5 bases each). The length of the CDR3 is 15 residues. V shed 0 bases and J shed 7 bases, with 12 bases lying between them. The V gene's germline CDR1 is SNHLY and CDR2 FYNNEI. The CDR3 DNA sequence: TGTGCCAGCAGTGAAGCGGCGAGGGGCCTCGGGGAGCTGTTTTTT. As protein: CASSEAARGLGELFF.

This clonotype was counted many times. The chain is built from TRBV12-3 or TRBV12-4 and TRBJ2-7; 7 bases fit TRBD1. This CDR3 contains 14 residues. The trim removed 1 base at V and 4 bases at J, leaving 4 bases unmatched. CDR3 in DNA: TGTGCCAGCAGTTTAGAGGGGGCTCAGTACGAGCAGTACTTC. Amino acids: CASSLEGAQYEQYF.

This clonotype was recorded a few times. The rearrangement joins TRBV19 to TRBJ2-7; D might be TRBD1 (6 bases). The CDR3 contains 17 residues. V gave up 4 bases and J gave up 2 bases, with 21 bases separating them. Per germline, CDR1 LNHDA and CDR2 SQIVND (reference sequence). CDR3 sequence: CASSNIIGQSRTYEQYF. DNA for the CDR3: TGTGCCAGTAGTAACATTATAGGACAGTCGCGAACCTACGAGCAGTACTTC.

This clonotype was counted many times. This sequence joins TRBV20-1 and TRBJ2-7, with 7 bases that match TRBD2. Looked up from germline, CDR1 is DFQATT and CDR2 is SNEGSKA (reference sequence). The V segment lost 1 base and the J segment 2 bases; nucleotides outside the gene matches: 5. This CDR3 region has 14 residues. The CDR3 loop reads CSARVGGDTYEQYF. CDR3 bases: TGCAGTGCTAGAGTGGGAGGGGATACCTACGAGCAGTACTTC.

This clonotype was detected only a few times. The chain combines TRBV12-5 with TRBJ1-2; D is uncertain. Trimming removed 5 bases from V and 12 bases from J, with 13 bases in between. The CDR3 totals 11 residues. Germline assignment: CDR1 LGHNT and CDR2 FRNRAP. DNA for the CDR3: TGTGCTAGTGGTCCCGGAGAGGGTAACACCTTC. Amino acid sequence: CASGPGEGNTF.

This clonotype was seen repeatedly, ten times or more. The chain joins TRBV20-1 to TRBJ2-2; 7 bases are a match to TRBD1. The CDR3 runs to 15 residues. Trimming took 5 bases from V and 0 from J; bases not matched to a gene: 6. CDR1 is DFQATT, CDR2 SNEGSKA, per germline (reference sequence). CDR3 in DNA: TGCAGTGCTCTTACCCAGGGGGCGAACACCGGGGAGCTGTTTTTT. Amino acids: CSALTQGANTGELFF.

V and J are TRBV7-9 and TRBJ1-2; a possible D gene is TRBD1 (5 bases). The CDR3 totals 13 residues. V lost 1 base, J lost 8 bases, and 11 bases lay in between. Germline V gives CDR1 SEHNR, CDR2 FQNEAQ (reference sequence). This chain's CDR3 is CASSLGQSVGYTF. The CDR3 DNA reads TGTGCCAGCAGCTTAGGACAGTCGGTAGGCTACACCTTC.

Only a few counts were recorded for this clonotype. The genes are TRBV6-1 and TRBJ2-5; no definite D call. Germline V CDR1 and CDR2: MNHNS, SASEGT. The germline V and J ends were trimmed by 5 bases and 2 bases, with 12 bases remaining between them. The CDR3 extends over 14 amino acids. CDR3 sequence: CASSRGMLQETQYF. The CDR3 region has the DNA TGTGCCAGCAGTCGAGGAATGCTACAAGAGACCCAGTACTTC.

Ten or more counts support this clonotype. V gene TRBV20-1 combines with J gene TRBJ2-3; 9 bases agree with TRBD2. The CDR3 has 17 amino acids. Looked up from germline, CDR1 is DFQATT and CDR2 is SNEGSKA (reference sequence). V dropped 2 bases and J dropped 1; count of bases not matched to a gene: 10. CDR3 nucleotides: TGCAGTGCTAGACCTGCGGGAGGGTTCGGGGGCACAGATACGCAGTATTTT. It yields the protein CSARPAGGFGGTDTQYF.

The genes are TRBV27 and TRBJ2-7; 12 bases line up with TRBD2. Germline V CDR1 and CDR2: MNHEY, SMNVEV (reference sequence). The junction had 6 bases not matched to a gene; V was cut back by 7 bases and J by 5 bases. The CDR3 is made up of 14 amino acids. This chain's CDR3 is CASTRLAGAHEQYF. CDR3 sequence (DNA): TGTGCCAGCACCCGACTAGCGGGAGCCCACGAGCAGTACTTC.

This chain connects TRBV12-3 or TRBV12-4 to TRBJ2-7; 8 bases match TRBD2. Trimming took 1 base from V and 0 from J; bases not matched to a gene: 2. CDR3 length: 15 amino acids. In DNA, the CDR3 is TGTGCCAGCAGTTTAGGCGGGAGGATCTCCTACGAGCAGTACTTC. Translated: CASSLGGRISYEQYF.

This chain links TRBV6-6 with TRBJ2-1; no clear D. The V end was cut by 2 bases, the J end by 1 base, with 15 bases between. CDR3 length equals 17 residues. CDR1 is MNHNY and CDR2 is SVGAGI in the germline V gene (reference sequence). The CDR3 loop is CASSYPTSGGSYNEQFF. Here the CDR3 DNA reads TGTGCCAGCAGTTACCCAACATCAGGCGGTTCCTACAATGAGCAGTTCTTC.

This clonotype has a count of ten or more. The V gene is TRBV5-1, the J gene TRBJ2-1, with 7 bases fitting TRBD2. The CDR3 has 14 amino acids. Germline CDR1 reads SGHRS; CDR2 reads YFSETQ. The J segment lost 8 bases and the V segment lost 5 bases, leaving 10 bases of the junction unmatched. The CDR3 sequence: CASRRLAAEDEQFF. The CDR3, as DNA: TGCGCCAGCAGAAGACTAGCCGCGGAGGATGAGCAGTTCTTC. Using reference TRBV5-1 and TRBJ2-1 for the parts outside the CDR3, the full variable domain is KAGVTQTPRYLIKTRGQQVTLSCSPISGHRSVSWYQQTPGQGLQFLFEYFSETQRNKGNFPGRFSGRQFSNSRSEMNVSTLELGDSALYLCASRRLAAEDEQFFGPGTRLTVL.

This clonotype has ten or more counts. V usage is TRBV20-1 and J usage is TRBJ1-6; unclear D gene. V lost 0 bases, J lost 7 bases, and 13 bases lay in between. Germline assignment: CDR1 DFQATT and CDR2 SNEGSKA (reference sequence). The CDR3 covers 15 residues. CDR3 region: CSARDPGRGNSPLHF. For the CDR3, the DNA is TGCAGTGCTAGAGATCCCGGACGGGGAAATTCACCCCTCCACTTT.

V is TRBV9 and J is TRBJ2-3; perhaps TRBD2 as D (5 bases). V dropped 4 bases and J dropped 6 bases, with 12 bases sitting between them. Germline lookup yields CDR1 SGDLS and CDR2 YYNGEE. This CDR3 contains 13 residues. The CDR3 reads CASSPGPGDTQYF. The CDR3 DNA follows: TGTGCCAGCAGCCCCGGACCGGGGGATACGCAGTATTTT.

The CDR3 region has the DNA TGCGCCAGCAGCTGGGCCCTCGACCCGTACAATGAGCAGTTCTTC. Translating it yields CASSWALDPYNEQFF. The rearrangement links TRBV5-1 to TRBJ2-1; D unclear. CDR3 length: 15 amino acids. V gave up 3 bases and J gave up 4 bases, with 14 bases separating them. The germline CDR1 and CDR2 sequences are SGHRS and YFSETQ.

As concerns this clonotype: A much larger clone differs by one base, so this may be a read error. The CDR3 spells CTSSLVGFGGGKQFF. The CDR3 nucleotides read TGTACCAGCAGCTTAGTCGGTTTCGGCGGGGGGAAGCAGTTCTTC. The chain employs TRBV7-7 and TRBJ2-1, with 8 bases matching TRBD2. Germline V gene sequence: CDR1 SSHAT, CDR2 FNYEAQ (reference sequence). The CDR3 is 15 residues long. Variable domain in full (rest from reference TRBV7-7 and TRBJ2-1): GAGVSQSPRYKVTKRGQDVTLRCDPISSHATLYWYQQALGQGPEFLTYFNYEAQPDKSGLPSDRFSAERPEGSISTLTIQRTEQRDSAMYRCTSSLVGFGGGKQFFGPGTRLTVL.

This clonotype was seen repeatedly, ten times or more. The genes are TRBV2 and TRBJ2-2, with a tentative D call TRBD1 (6 bases). The CDR3 is 15 residues long. The ends were cut back, 2 bases at V and 0 bases at J, with 7 bases in the middle. Per germline, CDR1 SNHLY and CDR2 FYNNEI. CDR3 protein: CASSENRANTGELFF. The CDR3 DNA reads TGTGCCAGCAGTGAAAACAGGGCGAACACCGGGGAGCTGTTTTTT.

V gene TRBV10-3 combines with J gene TRBJ2-2; 8 bases are a match to TRBD2. The length of the CDR3 is 14 residues. CDR1 ENHRY and CDR2 SYGVKD come from the germline V gene. V lost 6 bases to trimming and J lost 6 bases; unmatched junction nucleotides: 6. CDR3 amino acids: CAIRPGLVPGELFF. In DNA, the CDR3 is TGTGCCATCAGACCGGGACTAGTGCCCGGGGAGCTGTTTTTT.